These T cell receptor beta chains were read from a single sample in a study of metastatic and nonmetastatic thyroid tumors. TCRdb reprocessed the PCR reads via MiXCR. Of tens of thousands of clones in the sample, roughly a sixth are singletons; the top ten hold about 36%. The sample comprised blood. Receptors were obtained from a female donor with papillary thyroid cancer or a benign thyroid nodule (not recorded which). Some clones in this sample may be carry-over from other donors' samples. CDR3s include the opening cysteine and the closing phenylalanine or tryptophan. A D gene is named only where the DNA matches it firmly. Clone size is given for some rows only: seen once, a few or many times, or a class if the clone is expanded.

j_gene | abundance | v_gene | d_gene | CDR3aa | CDR3nt
TRBJ1-1 | medium-sized | TRBV2 | - | CASSDRPPLGTEAFF | TGTGCCAGCAGTGATCGGCCGCCCCTGGGTACTGAAGCTTTCTTT
TRBJ2-2 | few | TRBV19 | - | CASRRQGGAGELFF | TGTGCCAGTAGGCGACAGGGAGGCGCCGGGGAGCTGTTTTTT
TRBJ2-7 | many | TRBV7-9 | - | CASSGSSYEQYF | TGTGCCAGCTCAGGGTCTTCCTACGAGCAGTACTTC
TRBJ2-2 | few | TRBV19 | - | CASSQGTSGELFF | TGTGCCAGTAGTCAGGGGACGTCGGGGGAGCTGTTTTTT
TRBJ1-2 | many | TRBV5-1 | TRBD1 | CASSFRQGDGYTF | TGCGCCAGCAGCTTCCGGCAGGGGGATGGCTACACCTTC
TRBJ2-3 | - | TRBV6-2/TRBV6-3 | TRBD2 | CASSWREPSTDTQYF | TGTGCCAGCAGTTGGCGGGAGCCTAGCACAGATACGCAGTATTTT
TRBJ1-2 | many | TRBV2 | - | CASSYDRRRSDGYTF | TGTGCCAGCAGTTACGACAGGCGACGCTCAGATGGCTACACCTTC
TRBJ2-7 | many | TRBV6-4 | - | CASSNREQYF | TGTGCCAGCAGTAACCGCGAGCAGTACTTC
TRBJ2-3 | many | TRBV15 | - | CATSIQIRGSPDTQYF | TGTGCCACCAGCATTCAAATACGGGGGAGTCCAGATACGCAGTATTTT
TRBJ2-3 | - | TRBV2 | TRBD1 | CASGDRGDTQYF | TGTGCCAGCGGGGACAGGGGTGATACGCAGTATTTT
TRBJ2-7 | many | TRBV28 | - | CASTDPWAGYEQYF | TGTGCCAGCACCGATCCCTGGGCTGGGTACGAGCAGTACTTC
TRBJ2-1 | many | TRBV20-1 | TRBD2 | CSARSGGRAKDEQFF | TGCAGTGCTAGGTCCGGCGGGAGGGCCAAGGATGAGCAGTTCTTC
TRBJ2-7 | medium-sized | TRBV20-1 | TRBD2 | CSANSNRDYNYEQYF | TGCAGTGCTAACTCAAACCGGGACTACAACTACGAGCAGTACTTC
TRBJ2-7 | - | TRBV20-1 | - | CSARETGAGPAEQYF | TGCAGTGCTAGAGAAACGGGGGCAGGCCCGGCGGAGCAGTACTTC
TRBJ2-3 | many | TRBV5-1 | - | CAAQLSPPGPGSTDTQYF | TGCGCCGCGCAGCTTAGTCCCCCGGGACCAGGGAGCACAGATACGCAGTATTTT
TRBJ1-2 | many | TRBV30 | - | CAWSVTPAAAHYGYTF | TGTGCCTGGAGTGTAACCCCAGCGGCTGCCCACTATGGCTACACCTTC
TRBJ1-5 | - | TRBV20-1 | TRBD1 | CSARDEQGGAQHF | TGCAGTGCTAGAGATGAACAGGGGGGGGCCCAGCATTTT
TRBJ2-7 | many | TRBV20-1 | - | CSADTLGSKEQYF | TGCAGTGCCGACACCTTGGGCAGTAAAGAGCAGTACTTC
TRBJ2-1 | many | TRBV7-3 | - | CASSLISGASGEQFF | TGTGCCAGCAGCTTAATATCGGGGGCTTCGGGTGAGCAGTTCTTC
TRBJ2-7 | - | TRBV4-3 | - | CASSQDVYRASSYEQYF | TGCGCCAGCAGCCAAGACGTTTACAGGGCTAGCTCCTACGAGCAGTACTTC
TRBJ2-2 | many | TRBV6-1 | - | CASTPERGGTGELFF | TGTGCCAGCACCCCCGAACGGGGCGGCACCGGGGAGCTGTTTTTT
TRBJ2-4 | many | TRBV11-2 | - | CASRQPGAKNIQYF | TGTGCCAGCAGGCAGCCAGGGGCCAAAAACATTCAGTACTTC
TRBJ2-5 | many | TRBV3-1 | TRBD2 | CASRSSGTSGETQYF | TGTGCCAGCAGGAGCTCCGGGACTAGCGGAGAGACCCAGTACTTC
TRBJ2-1 | few | TRBV20-1 | TRBD2 | CSASLAERSYNEQFF | TGCAGTGCTAGCCTAGCGGAGCGCTCCTACAATGAGCAGTTCTTC
TRBJ2-7 | many | TRBV6-5 | - | CASSYLNQGPGNYEQYF | TGTGCCAGCAGTTACCTGAATCAAGGGCCGGGAAACTACGAGCAGTACTTC
TRBJ2-7 | - | TRBV6-1 | TRBD1 | CASSSTGTGVYEQYF | TGTGCCAGCAGTTCGACCGGGACAGGGGTCTACGAGCAGTACTTC
TRBJ2-3 | - | TRBV6-1 | TRBD2 | CASKQEIRLAGTQYF | TGTGCCAGCAAACAAGAAATAAGACTAGCGGGTACGCAGTATTTT
TRBJ1-5 | many | TRBV4-3 | - | CASSQNPNSNQPQHF | TGCGCCAGCAGCCAAAATCCTAATAGCAATCAGCCCCAGCATTTT
TRBJ2-7 | few | TRBV29-1 | - | CSVEDSAEEVSYEQYF | TGCAGCGTTGAAGATTCGGCTGAGGAGGTTTCCTACGAGCAGTACTTC
TRBJ2-7 | many | TRBV2 | TRBD2 | CASKEGREFYEQYF | TGTGCCAGCAAGGAAGGGCGGGAGTTCTACGAGCAGTACTTC
TRBJ2-7 | many | TRBV28 | - | CASQFRYEQYF | TGTGCCAGTCAGTTTCGGTACGAGCAGTACTTC
TRBJ2-5 | many | TRBV5-5 | - | CASSLVAGATETQYF | TGTGCCAGCAGCTTGGTGGCAGGGGCAACGGAGACCCAGTACTTC
TRBJ2-7 | many | TRBV20-1 | - | CSARAEGRGPRDEQYF | TGCAGTGCTAGAGCGGAAGGGCGGGGCCCCCGGGACGAGCAGTACTTC
TRBJ1-1 | many | TRBV7-8 | - | CASSPSTVNTEAFF | TGTGCCAGCAGCCCATCAACGGTGAACACTGAAGCTTTCTTT
TRBJ1-1 | medium-sized | TRBV6-2/TRBV6-3 | - | CASSRTPDGGAEAFF | TGTGCCAGCAGCAGAACACCGGACGGAGGTGCGGAAGCTTTCTTT
TRBJ2-5 | many | TRBV7-8 | - | CASSLFPSGQGTKTQYF | TGTGCCAGCAGCTTATTCCCCTCGGGCCAGGGGACGAAGACCCAGTACTTC
TRBJ2-2 | medium-sized | TRBV4-1 | - | CASSHRWGSNTGELFF | TGCGCCAGCAGCCATCGATGGGGTTCTAATACTGGGGAGCTGTTTTTT
TRBJ2-1 | many | TRBV7-9 | TRBD2 | CASSFSGTGYNEQFF | TGTGCCAGCAGCTTTAGCGGGACGGGTTACAATGAGCAGTTCTTC
TRBJ2-1 | medium-sized | TRBV20-1 | - | CSAKTSFSYNEQFF | TGCAGTGCTAAAACTAGCTTCTCCTACAATGAGCAGTTCTTC
TRBJ2-3 | - | TRBV6-1 | - | CASSERLADTTDTQYF | TGTGCCAGCAGTGAACGGTTGGCAGATACCACAGATACGCAGTATTTT
TRBJ2-6 | many | TRBV30 | - | CAWRKSSGANVLTF | TGTGCCTGGCGGAAGAGCTCTGGGGCCAACGTCCTGACTTTC
TRBJ2-7 | many | TRBV24-1 | TRBD1 | CATSDHGQGASEQYF | TGTGCCACCAGTGATCACGGACAGGGGGCTTCCGAGCAGTACTTC
TRBJ2-7 | many | TRBV27 | TRBD2 | CASSLSSRDYYTTSMYF | TGTGCCAGCAGTTTATCCTCGCGGGACTACTATACTACGAGCATGTACTTC
TRBJ2-3 | many | TRBV20-1 | - | CSARDFSRGGKDTQYF | TGCAGTGCTAGAGATTTTAGCAGGGGGGGGAAAGATACGCAGTATTTT
TRBJ1-4 | many | TRBV28 | - | CASSSPGHEKLFF | TGTGCCAGCAGTTCCCCGGGACATGAAAAACTGTTTTTT
TRBJ2-7 | many | TRBV3-1 | TRBD2 | CASSQEGTSVREQYF | TGTGCCAGCAGCCAAGAAGGGACTAGCGTTAGAGAGCAGTACTTC
TRBJ2-7 | medium-sized | TRBV11-3 | - | CASSLRAANSYEQYF | TGTGCCAGCAGCTTAAGGGCGGCCAACTCCTACGAGCAGTACTTC
TRBJ1-4 | - | TRBV20-1 | - | CSARDGSPGTMKLFF | TGCAGTGCTAGAGATGGCTCCCCCGGGACGATGAAACTGTTTTTT
TRBJ2-7 | - | TRBV5-1 | TRBD2 | CASSGTSVSSYEQYF | TGCGCCAGCAGCGGAACTAGCGTCTCCTCCTACGAGCAGTACTTC
TRBJ2-1 | many | TRBV25-1 | TRBD2 | CASGLVNNEQFF | TGTGCCAGCGGACTAGTGAACAATGAGCAGTTCTTC
TRBJ2-3 | many | TRBV4-2 | TRBD2 | CASSLLGEGRLTDTQYF | TGTGCCAGCAGCCTACTGGGGGAGGGCCGTCTTACTGATACGCAGTATTTT
TRBJ2-3 | many | TRBV5-6 | - | CASSLLRDTQYF | TGTGCCAGCAGCCTTCTTCGGGATACGCAGTATTTT
TRBJ2-1 | - | TRBV18 | TRBD2 | CASSHRAGDNEQFF | TGTGCCAGCTCACACCGAGCGGGAGACAATGAGCAGTTCTTC
TRBJ2-7 | - | TRBV11-1 | TRBD2 | CASSLGSTSGRDEQYF | TGTGCCAGCAGCTTAGGGTCTACTAGCGGGAGGGACGAGCAGTACTTC
TRBJ2-3 | once | TRBV4-1 | - | CASSQSTGYEGDTQYF | TGCGCCAGCAGCCAAAGCACAGGGTATGAGGGGGATACGCAGTATTTT